This T cell receptor (beta chain) was obtained from a study of identical twins (dated by TCRdb to 2016 to 2017). A note on the overall study: To test whether fetal clonotypes persist, this study deep-sequenced TCR alpha and beta repertoires from monozygotic twins, from unrelated adults of various ages, and from cord blood. To rule out contamination, the twin experiments were replicated at different times with different library preparation protocols.

As to this clonotype: Its antigen is still unknown. The record has no base qualities; no much larger clone is one base away.

Receptors were amplified or captured by 5' RACE. The sequencing machine was an Illumina HiSeq 2000. Template switching added a universal primer binding site, and the final cDNA carried a unique molecular identifier that allowed TCR cDNA molecules to be counted accurately. First-strand cDNA for TCR alpha and beta chains was synthesized from specific primers in the conserved constant-segment region. To control for contamination, every cDNA library carried two barcodes: a SMART-Mk sample barcode plus Illumina barcodes. TruSeq adapter sequences along with Illumina sample barcodes were introduced in two successive PCR steps. Sequencing of the TCR alpha and beta cDNA libraries was done on the Illumina HiSeq platform using custom primers. Concerning the study's data processing: Raw reads were processed with MiGEC to extract unique molecular identifiers, and MiXCR was used to determine CDR3 positions. Recombination models were inferred per individual with the repgenHMM and IGoR tools using an EM algorithm. The analysis of shared clonotypes was done with the tcR package in R, with sharing normalized by the product of cloneset sizes. To study raw recombination free of thymic and clonal selection effects, out-of-frame nonproductive sequences were analyzed. TCRdb reprocessing: public reads trimmed at Q25 with fastp, clones called with MiXCR, in-frame beta chains kept. Rows with one shared CDR3 protein collapse into an entry with the most common genes and DNA. TCRdb, rather than the study authors, made the V and J calls. This sample lists hundreds of thousands of distinct CDR3 sequences; roughly a quarter were detected once. Jointly, the top ten make up approximately 2.9% of the sample.

The CDR3 runs 13 residues from the cysteine to the phenylalanine. Left in the record is the CDR3 DNA by itself, 39 bases read in frame from the first base. As encoded in the germline V gene, CDR1 is MGHDK while CDR2 is SYGVNS. Between the V and J ends, shortened by 3 bases and 2 bases respectively, the junction contains 2 bases. All donors were healthy Caucasians. Three pairs of female monozygotic twins, all aged roughly 18 to 29 years, were included in the twin cohort. Positive isolation kits from Invitrogen were used to isolate CD4+ and CD8+ T cell populations. General study outcomes and caveats: Abundant cord blood beta clonotypes had fewer insertions, young adult naive repertoires showed a similar but weaker trend, and memory repertoires showed no such trend. Invariant T cells such as MAIT and iNKT could partly confound zero-insertion analyses, though diverse VJ usage argued against this for most clonotypes. In monozygotic twins, recombination models systematically underestimated out-of-frame TCR alpha sharing, but the models matched the sharing seen between unrelated individuals. Because the same donors could not be followed over many years, the conclusions relied on cross-sectional statistical analysis. Out-of-frame TCR alpha sequences shared between twins showed an excess of low generation-probability sequences compared with coincidental sharing between unrelated individuals. Excess twin sharing in beta out-of-frame sequences was weaker because fewer shared sequences lowered the signal-to-noise ratio.

These data were also filed under a second study, of T cells expressing NK-cell markers. As described in the second report: TCR beta-chain repertoires were profiled in sorted CD3+CD56+NKG2C+, CD3+CD56+NKG2C- and CD3+CD56-NKG2C+ T-cell subsets from fewer than 10 donors. Among the eight sequenced donors, only one was HCMV-seronegative, while the other seven were HCMV-seropositive. In several experiments an anti-gammadeltaTCR antibody was added to restrict sorting to alphabetaTCR-expressing T cells. For 5 or 6 donors, the dominant CD3+CD56+NKG2C+ clonotypes were among the top 10 CD8+ clonotypes and accounted for 1.0-7.0% of CD8+ T cells. Those dominant clonotypes were again the most abundant among CD3+CD56-NKG2C+ cells in a few donors, at about 28.3-60.1%. It remained unclear whether the expanded NKG2C-expressing T cell clones were specific for HCMV antigens. All eight donors whose samples were sequenced were randomly selected healthy volunteers, three of them men and five women. HCMV serostatus was determined by detecting HCMV-specific IgG in serum with a commercial ELISA kit. MIGEC handled demultiplexing of the reads and grouping by UMI, while MiTCR was used to assemble and quantify clonotypes. To exclude erroneous sequences, any TCR cDNA sequence not supported by at least two reads was discarded. The tcR package was used for downstream repertoire analysis, and clonotypes were matched between fractions using CDR3 nucleotide sequence together with V segment. Antigen specificity was annotated against VDJdb with VDJmatch, allowing one amino acid substitution in CDR3.

The source is a woman aged 18-29 years in good health. Sequencing was performed on CD4+ T cells sorted from blood. This sequence uses TRBV25-1 and TRBJ2-6; the D gene cannot be named for sure. The CDR3 is CASSDAGANVLTF. The DNA reads TGTGCCAGCAGTGATGCTGGGGCCAACGTCCTGACTTTC.